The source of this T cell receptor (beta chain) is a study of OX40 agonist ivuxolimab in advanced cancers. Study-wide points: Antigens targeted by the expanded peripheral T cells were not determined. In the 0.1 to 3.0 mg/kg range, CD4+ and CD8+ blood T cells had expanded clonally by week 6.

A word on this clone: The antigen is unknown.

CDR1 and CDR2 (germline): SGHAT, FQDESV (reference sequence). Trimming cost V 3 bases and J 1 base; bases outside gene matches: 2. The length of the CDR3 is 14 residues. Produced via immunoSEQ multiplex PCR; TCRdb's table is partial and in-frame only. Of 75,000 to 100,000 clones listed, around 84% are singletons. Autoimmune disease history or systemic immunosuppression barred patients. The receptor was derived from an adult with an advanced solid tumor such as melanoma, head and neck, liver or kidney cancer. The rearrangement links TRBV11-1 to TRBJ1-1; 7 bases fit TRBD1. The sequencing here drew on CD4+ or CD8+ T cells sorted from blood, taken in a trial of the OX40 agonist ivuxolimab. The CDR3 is CASSFRGGNTEAFF. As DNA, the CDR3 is TGTGCCAGCAGCTTCAGGGGGGGGAACACTGAAGCTTTCTTT.